This record covers a single T cell receptor beta chain. These data originate in a study of blood T cell repertoires in COVID-19. V was cut by 4 bases and J by 1 base, with 14 bases left in between. CDR1 is LGHDT and CDR2 is YNNKEL in the germline V gene (reference sequence). The CDR3 contains 17 residues. TCRdb keeps only in-frame clones here, not all; method: immunoSEQ multiplex PCR. The top ten clones hold approximately 6.2% of a sample with fewer than 250,000 clones, roughly 83% of them seen once. The sequenced material came from peripheral blood. This clonotype originated in an elderly woman with COVID-19, enrolled during active disease. The chain joins TRBV3-1 (or the pseudogene TRBV3-2) to TRBJ1-6, with D perhaps matching TRBD1 (5 bases). The CDR3, as DNA: TGTGCCAGCAGCCCCTGGACACCCACGTCCTATAATTCACCCCTCCACTTT. Translating gives CASSPWTPTSYNSPLHF.